This T cell receptor beta chain was recorded in a study of cytomegalovirus exposure and HLA in healthy donors. Germline values: CDR1 MGHDK, CDR2 SYGVNS. The CDR3 loop spans 18 amino acids. The V gene end was trimmed by 3 bases and the J gene end by 0 bases; junction bases not matched to a gene: 8. The PCR employed 60 Vbeta primers together with 13 Jbeta primers. This table comes from immunoSEQ multiplex PCR, and its TCRdb copy is limited to in-frame clones, with some not included. The sample includes approximately 150,000 clones, approximately 79% of them seen just once. The chain uses TRBV25-1 and TRBJ2-6, with 7 nucleotides matching TRBD1. Sample: PBMCs. The sequence was collected from a man in his forties or fifties in good health and CMV-seropositive. The CDR3 DNA reads as TGTGCCAGCAGTGACCCCTGGGGACAGAGCTCTGGGGCCAACGTCCTGACTTTC. It specifies CASSDPWGQSSGANVLTF.